One sample yielded the 22 T cell receptor beta chains listed below, sequenced in a study of cytomegalovirus exposure and HLA in healthy donors. The PCR made use of 60 Vbeta and 13 Jbeta primers. Assay used: immunoSEQ multiplex PCR; TCRdb lists only in-frame clones, some missing. Of 130,000 to 150,000 clones listed, about 72% are singletons. Source material: PBMCs. All receptors come from a man aged 35-49 years in good health and CMV-seronegative.

The CDR3 DNA is TGCGCCAGCAGCTTGGTGCTGAGGGAGACCCAGTACTTC. This sequence encodes CASSLVLRETQYF. This sequence joins TRBV5-1 and TRBJ2-5, with D hard to call. Germline CDR1 is SGHRS and CDR2 is YFSETQ. This CDR3 is built from 13 residues. The germline V and J ends were trimmed by 0 bases and 5 bases, with 8 bases remaining between them. Full variable domain (missing parts from reference TRBV5-1 and TRBJ2-5): KAGVTQTPRYLIKTRGQQVTLSCSPISGHRSVSWYQQTPGQGLQFLFEYFSETQRNKGNFPGRFSGRQFSNSRSEMNVSTLELGDSALYLCASSLVLRETQYFGPGTRLLVL.

The count of this clone is one. The chain carries TRBV5-1 and TRBJ2-2, with TRBD2 matching over 11 bases. The V segment lost 4 bases and the J segment 2 bases; nucleotides outside the gene matches: 4. The CDR3 has 16 residues. Germline assignment: CDR1 SGHRS and CDR2 YFSETQ. CDR3 bases: TGCGCCAGCAGCCAAACTAGCGGGGGAAACACCGGGGAGCTGTTTTTT. Its translation is CASSQTSGGNTGELFF. Based on the CDR3 plus reference TRBV5-1 and TRBJ2-2, the full variable domain is KAGVTQTPRYLIKTRGQQVTLSCSPISGHRSVSWYQQTPGQGLQFLFEYFSETQRNKGNFPGRFSGRQFSNSRSEMNVSTLELGDSALYLCASSQTSGGNTGELFFGEGSRLTVL.

The chain joins TRBV7-8 to TRBJ2-7; TRBD2 aligns across 8 bases. Per germline, CDR1 SGHVS and CDR2 FQNEAQ. The CDR3 is 14 residues long. V shed 4 bases, J shed 4 bases, and the junction held 6 bases outside the gene matches. CDR3 DNA: TGTGCCAGCAGCTCCACTAGCGGCAATTACGAGCAGTACTTC. Protein sequence: CASSSTSGNYEQYF. The full variable domain, completed using reference TRBV7-8 and TRBJ2-7, is GAGVSQSPRYKVAKRGQDVALRCDPISGHVSLFWYQQALGQGPEFLTYFQNEAQLDKSGLPSDRFFAERPEGSVSTLKIQRTQQEDSAVYLCASSSTSGNYEQYFGPGTRLTVT.

The J gene is TRBJ2-7, the V gene TRBV7-2; D is possibly TRBD1 (5 bases). Germline V gives CDR1 SGHTA, CDR2 FQGNSA. The CDR3 consists of 15 residues. The germline V and J ends were trimmed by 5 bases and 5 bases, with 19 bases remaining between them. The CDR3 coding sequence is TGTGCCAGCAGCAGCCGGACATCAGCTACCGACGAGCAGTACTTC. Translating gives CASSSRTSATDEQYF.

This chain joins TRBV25-1 and TRBJ2-1; 13 positions match TRBD2. The J segment lost 7 bases and the V segment lost 0 bases, leaving 3 bases of the junction unmatched. The CDR3 is 16 residues long. Germline lookup yields CDR1 MGHDK and CDR2 SYGVNS. The CDR3 spells CASSEYGLAGANEQFF. DNA for the CDR3: TGTGCCAGCAGTGAATACGGACTAGCGGGAGCGAATGAGCAGTTCTTC.

The chain uses TRBV6-6 and TRBJ1-5; 9 bases are a match to TRBD1. The V gene end was trimmed by 6 bases and the J gene end by 4 bases; junction bases not matched to a gene: 4. Per the germline V gene, CDR1 is MNHNY and CDR2 is SVGAGI (reference sequence). The CDR3 length is 14 residues. The CDR3 sequence: CASRGDRDNQPQHF. The CDR3 DNA is TGTGCCAGCAGAGGGGACAGGGATAATCAGCCCCAGCATTTT.

Concerning this clone: An end of the junction differs from the germline gene, which may be a read error. This chain connects TRBV5-1 to TRBJ1-2, with 9 bases aligning to TRBD1. CDR1 and CDR2 from the germline V gene are SGHRS and YFSETQ. This CDR3 is built from 16 residues. The CDR3, as DNA: TGCGCCAGCAGCTCCCGCCGGGACAGGGACCTCTATGGCTACCCCTTC. It translates to CASSSRRDRDLYGYPF.

The V and J genes are TRBV2 and TRBJ1-4, with 9 bases lining up with TRBD1. The length of the CDR3 is 17 residues. The J segment lost 11 bases and the V segment lost 5 bases, leaving 18 bases of the junction unmatched. Germline CDR1 SNHLY, CDR2 FYNNEI. CDR3: CASSTTGGAAVPGKLFF. CDR3 DNA: TGTGCCAGCAGTACCACAGGGGGCGCGGCTGTCCCCGGTAAACTGTTTTTT.

This clone came up a few times. This chain joins TRBV7-2 and TRBJ2-5; the D gene is possibly TRBD1 (6 bases). The better agreement between TRBJ2-7 and the DNA end casts doubt on the J call. CDR1 SGHTA and CDR2 FQGNSA come from the germline V gene. The CDR3 covers 15 residues. The CDR3 loop reads CASSLVGQRTYEQYF. The CDR3, as DNA: TGTGCCAGCAGCTTAGTCGGACAGAGAACCTACGAGCAGTACTTC.

This clone was seen only a few times. The rearrangement joins TRBV19 to TRBJ1-5; 10 bases line up with TRBD1. Germline V lookup: CDR1 LNHDA, CDR2 SQIVND (reference sequence). The CDR3 runs 17 residues. With V trimmed by 6 bases and J by 2 bases, 10 bases remained unmatched. CDR3 residues: CASRPGQGEVGNQPQHF. The CDR3 nucleotides read TGTGCCAGTAGGCCCGGACAGGGGGAGGTCGGCAATCAGCCCCAGCATTTT.

The chain is built from TRBV11-2 and TRBJ2-2, with 8 positions matching TRBD2. The CDR3 sequence is 13 residues long. The V gene's germline CDR1 is SGHAT and CDR2 FQNNGV. With V trimmed by 5 bases and J by 7 bases, 3 bases remained unmatched. The CDR3, as DNA: TGTGCCAGCAGCGCGGGACTAGTCGGGGAGCTGTTTTTT. Translating it yields CASSAGLVGELFF.

The chain recombines TRBV11-3 with TRBJ2-7; TRBD2 is a possible D gene (6 bases). CDR1 and CDR2 (germline): SGHNT, YENEEA. The CDR3 contains 16 residues. The V and J ends lost 5 bases and 7 bases respectively, with 24 bases between them. CDR3 sequence: CASSAASVGGPEEQYF. CDR3 bases: TGTGCCAGCAGCGCCGCTAGCGTTGGAGGGCCTGAAGAGCAGTACTTC.

The CDR3 DNA follows: TGTGCCAGCAGCAAACTGGAGGGGGGGCAGGGGGCTTACGAGCAGTACTTC. Protein product: CASSKLEGGQGAYEQYF. The J gene is TRBJ2-5, the V gene TRBV21-1; the tabulated D call, TRBD1, remains unverified against the DNA. The J call is doubtful: the DNA matches TRBJ2-7 better. TRBV21-1 is deemed a pseudogene. The CDR3 sequence is 17 residues long.

The chain carries TRBV7-8 and TRBJ1-1, with no clear D. This CDR3 comprises 13 residues. The V end lost 3 bases, the J end lost 0 bases, and 5 bases lay between the germline ends. Per germline, CDR1 SGHVS and CDR2 FQNEAQ. CDR3 nucleotides: TGTGCCAGCAGCTTTCGAGTGAACACTGAAGCTTTCTTT. Translation gives CASSFRVNTEAFF.

DNA of the CDR3: TGTGCCAGCAGTAGGGGACTAGGGCCGGGAACTGAAGCTTTCTTT. Translation: CASSRGLGPGTEAFF. The chain carries TRBV27 and TRBJ1-1, with D possibly matching TRBD1 (5 bases). With 5 bases removed from V and 5 bases from J, the gap between germline ends came to 18 bases. The CDR3 contains 15 residues. Germline CDR1 and CDR2: MNHEY and SMNVEV (reference sequence).

V gene TRBV6-6 combines with J gene TRBJ1-6; TRBD1 matches 8 bases. CDR1 MNHNY and CDR2 SVGAGI come from the germline V gene (reference sequence). V dropped 2 bases and J dropped 8; count of bases not matched to a gene: 8. The CDR3 has 16 residues. The CDR3 reads CASSYARTGSHSPLHF. CDR3 DNA sequence: TGTGCCAGCAGTTACGCCCGGACAGGGTCGCATTCACCCCTCCACTTT.

This clone turned up a few times. This chain connects TRBV4-3 to TRBJ2-1, with 9 nucleotides matching TRBD2. The CDR3 spans 17 residues. V gave up 2 bases and J gave up 1 base; unmatched junction bases: 6. The germline CDR1 and CDR2 sequences are LGHNA and YSLEER. CDR3 in amino acids: CASSQTLAGTSYNEQFF. For the CDR3, the DNA is TGCGCCAGCAGCCAAACCCTAGCGGGAACGTCCTACAATGAGCAGTTCTTC.

This clone was recorded a few times. An end of the junction does not agree with germline; a read error may underlie this. This sequence joins TRBV6-5 and TRBJ2-3; 11 bases line up with TRBD2. CDR1 and CDR2 (germline): MNHEY, SVGAGI. This CDR3 is 13 amino acids long. CDR3 nucleotide sequence: TGTGCCAGCAGTTCCATTAGCGGGGGGGCCAGAGATTTT. Its translation is CASSSISGGARDF.

V and J are TRBV4-3 and TRBJ1-1, with D perhaps TRBD1 (6 bases). V lost 1 base and J 11 bases, leaving 14 bases between the germline ends. CDR3 size: 13 residues. The V gene's germline CDR1 is LGHNA and CDR2 YSLEER. This CDR3 is CASSQVKGEGAFF. Here the CDR3 DNA reads TGCGCCAGCAGCCAAGTCAAGGGGGAAGGGGCTTTCTTT.

CDR3 protein: CASSEEPAGTYGYTF. CDR3 DNA sequence: TGCGCCAGCAGCGAGGAGCCCGCGGGGACCTATGGCTACACCTTC. The chain has TRBV5-1 and TRBJ1-2; possible D gene TRBD1, 5 bases. CDR3 size: 15 residues. The germline CDR1 and CDR2 sequences are SGHRS and YFSETQ. The V end was cut by 4 bases, the J end by 4 bases, with 17 bases between.

This chain connects TRBV19 to TRBJ2-2; the D gene is possibly TRBD1 (6 bases). V was pared by 7 bases and J by 5 bases, with 17 bases between. The CDR3 has 15 amino acids. Germline CDR1 and CDR2: LNHDA and SQIVND (reference sequence). CDR3 protein: CASTVQGLVTGELFF. Here the CDR3 DNA reads TGTGCCAGTACCGTACAGGGCTTGGTTACCGGGGAGCTGTTTTTT.

The chain combines TRBV27 with TRBJ2-7; 12 bases are shared with TRBD1. J was trimmed by 3 bases and V by 2 bases; bases with no gene match: 2. Germline CDR1 reads MNHEY; CDR2 reads SMNVEV (reference sequence). This CDR3 has 15 amino acids. The CDR3 sequence is CASSLGTGGYYEQYF. Here the CDR3 DNA reads TGTGCCAGCAGTTTAGGGACAGGGGGCTACTACGAGCAGTACTTC.